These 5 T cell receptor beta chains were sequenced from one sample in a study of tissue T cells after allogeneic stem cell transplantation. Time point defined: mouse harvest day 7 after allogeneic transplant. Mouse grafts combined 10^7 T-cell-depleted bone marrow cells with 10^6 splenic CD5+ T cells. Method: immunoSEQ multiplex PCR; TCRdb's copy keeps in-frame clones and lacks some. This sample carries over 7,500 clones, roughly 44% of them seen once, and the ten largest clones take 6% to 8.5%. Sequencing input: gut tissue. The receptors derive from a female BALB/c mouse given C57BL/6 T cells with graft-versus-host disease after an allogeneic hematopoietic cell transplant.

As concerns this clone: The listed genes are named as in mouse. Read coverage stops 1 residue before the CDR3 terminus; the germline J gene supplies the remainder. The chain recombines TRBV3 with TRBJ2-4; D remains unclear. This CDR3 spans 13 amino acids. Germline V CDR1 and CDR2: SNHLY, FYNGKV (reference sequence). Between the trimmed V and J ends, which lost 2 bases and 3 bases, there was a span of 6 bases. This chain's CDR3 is CASSLRQQNTLYF. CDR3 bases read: TGTGCCAGCAGCTTAAGGCAGCAAAACACCTTGTAC.

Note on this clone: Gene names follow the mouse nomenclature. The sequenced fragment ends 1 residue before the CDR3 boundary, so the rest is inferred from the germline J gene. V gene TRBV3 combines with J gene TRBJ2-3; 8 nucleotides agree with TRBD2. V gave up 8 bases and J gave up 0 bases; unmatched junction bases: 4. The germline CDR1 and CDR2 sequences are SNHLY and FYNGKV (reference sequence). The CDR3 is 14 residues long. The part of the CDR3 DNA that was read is TGTGCCAGCCTCGGACTGGGAAGTGCAGAAACGCTGTAT. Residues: CASLGLGSAETLY. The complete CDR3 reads CASLGLGSAETLYF.

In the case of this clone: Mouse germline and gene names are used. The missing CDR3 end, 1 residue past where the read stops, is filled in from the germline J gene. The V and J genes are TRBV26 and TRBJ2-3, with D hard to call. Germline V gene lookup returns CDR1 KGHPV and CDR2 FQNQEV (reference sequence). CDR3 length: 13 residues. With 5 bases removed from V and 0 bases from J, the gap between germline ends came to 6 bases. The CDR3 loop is CASSGSSAETLYF. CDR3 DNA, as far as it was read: TGTGCCAGCAGTGGATCTAGTGCAGAAACGCTGTAT. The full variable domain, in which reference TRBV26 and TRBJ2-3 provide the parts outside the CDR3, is NSKVIQTPRYLVKGQGQKAKMRCIPEKGHPVVFWYQQNKNNEFKFLINFQNQEVLQQIDMTEKRFSAECPSNSPCSLEIQSSEAGDSALYLCASSGSSAETLYFGSGTRLTVL.

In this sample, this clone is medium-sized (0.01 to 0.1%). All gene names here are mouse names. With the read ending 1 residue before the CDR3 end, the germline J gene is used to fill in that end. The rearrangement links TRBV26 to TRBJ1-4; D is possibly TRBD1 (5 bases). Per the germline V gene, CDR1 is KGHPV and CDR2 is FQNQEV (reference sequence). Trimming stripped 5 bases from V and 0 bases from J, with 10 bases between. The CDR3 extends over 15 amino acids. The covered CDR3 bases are TGTGCCAGCAGTGCAACAGGACTTTCCAACGAAAGATTATTT. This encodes CASSATGLSNERLF. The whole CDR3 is CASSATGLSNERLFF.

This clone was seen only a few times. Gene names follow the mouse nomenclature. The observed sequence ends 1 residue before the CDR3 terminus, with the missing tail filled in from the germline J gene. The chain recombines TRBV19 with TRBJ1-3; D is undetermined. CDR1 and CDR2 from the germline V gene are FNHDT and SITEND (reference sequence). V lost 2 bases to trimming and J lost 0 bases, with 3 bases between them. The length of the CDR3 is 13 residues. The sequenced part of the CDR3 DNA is TGTGCCAGCAGTATCAGTTCTGGAAATACGCTCTAT. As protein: CASSISSGNTLY. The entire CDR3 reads CASSISSGNTLYF. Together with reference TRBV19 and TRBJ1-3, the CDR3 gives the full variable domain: GGIITQTPKFLIGQEGQKLTLKCQQNFNHDTMYWYRQDSGKGLRLIYYSITENDLQKGDLSEGYDASREKKSSFSLTVTSAQKNEMAVFLCASSISSGNTLYFGEGSRLIVV.